This T cell receptor beta chain came from a study of OX40 agonist ivuxolimab in advanced cancers. Study results and caveats: Partial responders at 0.1-3.0 mg/kg showed near-lowest clonal expansion.

V was shortened by 5 bases and J by 0 bases, with 12 bases between the two germline ends. The germline V gene encodes CDR1 SGHDT and CDR2 YYEEEE. The CDR3 contains 15 residues. For this clone: Its antigen is unknown.

The table came from immunoSEQ multiplex PCR; TCRdb's copy has only in-frame clones and leaves some out. The sample consists of approximately 100,000 clones, 70% to 90% of them appearing once. J is TRBJ1-3 and V is TRBV5-6; unclear D gene. This receptor was obtained from an adult with an advanced solid tumor such as melanoma, head and neck, liver or kidney cancer. The sample consisted of CD4+ or CD8+ T cells sorted from blood, taken in a trial of the OX40 agonist ivuxolimab. DNA for the CDR3: TGTGCCAGCAGTCGGGCCGGTTCCTCTGGAAACACCATATATTTT. Protein: CASSRAGSSGNTIYF.